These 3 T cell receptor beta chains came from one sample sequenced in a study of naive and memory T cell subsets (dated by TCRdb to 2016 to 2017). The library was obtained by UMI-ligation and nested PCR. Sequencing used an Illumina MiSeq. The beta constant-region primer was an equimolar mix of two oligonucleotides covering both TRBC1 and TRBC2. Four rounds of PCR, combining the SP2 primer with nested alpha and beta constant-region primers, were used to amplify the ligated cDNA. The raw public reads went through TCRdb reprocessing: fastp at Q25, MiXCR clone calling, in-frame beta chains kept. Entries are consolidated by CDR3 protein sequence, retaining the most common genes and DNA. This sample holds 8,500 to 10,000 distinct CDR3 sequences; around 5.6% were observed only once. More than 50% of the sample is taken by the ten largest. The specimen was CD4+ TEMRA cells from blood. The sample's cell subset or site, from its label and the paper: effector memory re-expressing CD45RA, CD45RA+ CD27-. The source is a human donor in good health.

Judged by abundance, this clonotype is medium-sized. CDR3 coding DNA: TGCAGTGCTCCCGGGACTAGCGGGTACGAGCAGTACTTC. Residues: CSAPGTSGYEQYF. The rearrangement uses TRBV20-1 and TRBJ2-7; 12 nucleotides agree with TRBD2. The CDR3 covers 13 residues. The V segment lost 5 bases and the J segment 4 bases; nucleotides outside the gene matches: 3. The V gene's germline CDR1 is DFQATT and CDR2 SNEGSKA (reference sequence).

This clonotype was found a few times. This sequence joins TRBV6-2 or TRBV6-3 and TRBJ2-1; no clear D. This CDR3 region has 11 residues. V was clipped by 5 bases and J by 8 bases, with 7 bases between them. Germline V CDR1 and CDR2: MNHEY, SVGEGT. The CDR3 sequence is CASSRRHEQFF. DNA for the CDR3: TGTGCCAGCAGTCGACGCCATGAGCAGTTCTTC.

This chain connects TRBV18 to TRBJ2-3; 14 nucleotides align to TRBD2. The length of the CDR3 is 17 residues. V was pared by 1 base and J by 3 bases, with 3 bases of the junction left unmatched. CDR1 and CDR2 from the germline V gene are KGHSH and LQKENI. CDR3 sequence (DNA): TGTGCCAGCTCACCACAGGGACTAGCGGGGGTGACAGATACGCAGTATTTT. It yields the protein CASSPQGLAGVTDTQYF.